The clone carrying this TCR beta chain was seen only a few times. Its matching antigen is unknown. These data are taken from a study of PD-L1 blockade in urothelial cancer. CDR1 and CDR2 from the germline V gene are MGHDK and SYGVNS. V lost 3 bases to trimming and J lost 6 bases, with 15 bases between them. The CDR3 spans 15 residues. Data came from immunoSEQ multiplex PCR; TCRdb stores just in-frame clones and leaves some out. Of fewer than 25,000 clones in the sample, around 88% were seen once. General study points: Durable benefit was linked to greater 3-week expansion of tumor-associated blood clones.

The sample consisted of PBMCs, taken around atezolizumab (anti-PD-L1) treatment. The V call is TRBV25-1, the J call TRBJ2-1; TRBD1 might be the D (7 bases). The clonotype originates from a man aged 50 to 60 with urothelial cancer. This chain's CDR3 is CASSDLDYRGNEQFF. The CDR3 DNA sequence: TGTGCCAGCAGTGATTTGGACTACAGGGGCAATGAGCAGTTCTTC.